The 17 T cell receptor beta chains listed next were all sequenced from one sample in a study of blood T cell repertoires in COVID-19. The data were produced by immunoSEQ multiplex PCR, yet TCRdb's version contains in-frame clones alone and is incomplete. The sample records some 95,000 clones, 86% being singletons. The specimen sequenced was peripheral blood. The origin of the receptors is a man of 80 years or more with active or convalescent COVID-19.

This chain links TRBV27 with TRBJ1-3; TRBD1 matches at 8 bases. The CDR3 totals 15 residues. Trimming at V came to 2 bases and at J to 0 bases, leaving 0 bases not matched to a gene. Germline CDR1 MNHEY, CDR2 SMNVEV (reference sequence). The CDR3 DNA sequence: TGTGCCAGCAGTTTAACAGGGGGCTCTGGAAACACCATATATTTT. Translating it yields CASSLTGGSGNTIYF.

V and J are TRBV5-4 and TRBJ2-2; D is perhaps TRBD2 (6 bases). The CDR3 has 16 amino acids. The germline V gene has CDR1 SGHNT and CDR2 YYREEE (reference sequence). V shed 0 bases and J shed 2 bases, with 11 bases lying between them. The CDR3 bases are TGTGCCAGCAGCTTGGAACTAGCCCCTAACACCGGGGAGCTGTTTTTT. The encoded protein is CASSLELAPNTGELFF.

This chain links TRBV28 with TRBJ2-1; D might be TRBD2 (6 bases). Per the germline V gene, CDR1 is MDHEN and CDR2 is SYDVKM. This CDR3 is built from 16 residues. V was shortened by 7 bases and J by 2 bases, with 18 bases between the two germline ends. CDR3 in DNA: TGTGCCAGCATGGGATCCGGGACTGTCGCCTACAATGAGCAGTTCTTC. Its translation is CASMGSGTVAYNEQFF.

This clone was found once. The rearrangement links TRBV27 to TRBJ1-1; D gene ambiguous. CDR3 size: 12 residues. Germline V CDR1 and CDR2: MNHEY, SMNVEV (reference sequence). V gave up 9 bases and J gave up 2 bases, with 10 bases separating them. The CDR3: CARIADNTEAFF. The CDR3, as DNA: TGTGCCAGGATAGCGGACAACACTGAAGCTTTCTTT.

Concerning this clone itself: Distinct nucleotide sequences in the sample also encode this CDR3. The chain combines TRBV5-1 with TRBJ1-6, with 9 bases aligning to TRBD1. The CDR3 has 15 amino acids. After removal of 1 base from V and 7 bases from J, the junction contained 3 bases not matched to a gene. Germline CDR1 reads SGHRS; CDR2 reads YFSETQ. The CDR3 nucleotides are TGCGCCAGCAGCTTGCGACAGGGGGGAAATTCACCCCTCCACTTT. Translated, it gives CASSLRQGGNSPLHF.

This clone was seen more than once but under ten times. This sequence joins TRBV19 and TRBJ1-2, with a weak D call TRBD1 (5 bases). Germline CDR1 and CDR2: LNHDA and SQIVND (reference sequence). This CDR3 spans 14 amino acids. Trimming stripped 3 bases from V and 2 bases from J, with 10 bases between. CDR3 protein: CASSIAGSNYGYTF. The CDR3 nucleotides are TGTGCCAGTAGTATTGCAGGGTCGAACTATGGCTACACCTTC. The full variable domain, with the rest looked up from reference TRBV19 and TRBJ1-2, is DGGITQSPKYLFRKEGQNVTLSCEQNLNHDAMYWYRQDPGQGLRLIYYSQIVNDFQKGDIAEGYSVSREKKESFPLTVTSAQKNPTAFYLCASSIAGSNYGYTFGSGTRLTVV.

This clone appeared a few times. The chain has TRBV9 and TRBJ2-6; 8 bases line up with TRBD2. The CDR3 contains 16 residues. Germline lookup yields CDR1 SGDLS and CDR2 YYNGEE. V was pared by 4 bases and J by 4 bases, with 7 bases of the junction left unmatched. CDR3 sequence: CASSYPGGTGANVLTF. CDR3 nucleotide sequence: TGTGCCAGCAGCTACCCGGGAGGGACCGGGGCCAACGTCCTGACTTTC.

This chain joins TRBV7-9 and TRBJ2-7; 9 bases are shared with TRBD2. The CDR3 loop spans 13 amino acids. V dropped 5 bases and J dropped 2; count of bases not matched to a gene: 1. Germline values: CDR1 SEHNR, CDR2 FQNEAQ (reference sequence). CDR3 bases: TGTGCCAGCAGCGGCGGGAGGGCCTACGAGCAGTACTTC. The encoded protein is CASSGGRAYEQYF.

The V gene is TRBV6-5, the J gene TRBJ1-1, with 9 bases matching TRBD1. The germline V gene has CDR1 MNHEY and CDR2 SVGAGI. J was trimmed by 5 bases and V by 7 bases; bases with no gene match: 8. CDR3 length equals 14 residues. Here the CDR3 DNA reads TGTGCCAGCACCCACAGGGGGCAGTTGACTGAAGCTTTCTTT. It specifies CASTHRGQLTEAFF.

J is TRBJ2-5 and V is TRBV5-4; 12 nucleotides match TRBD2. The CDR3 has 16 amino acids. Germline CDR1 SGHNT, CDR2 YYREEE (reference sequence). After removal of 5 bases from V and 5 bases from J, the junction contained 10 bases not matched to a gene. CDR3 residues: CASSPRTSGNRETQYF. The CDR3 DNA reads as TGTGCCAGCAGTCCTAGGACTAGCGGGAATCGGGAGACCCAGTACTTC.

V usage is TRBV6-5 and J usage is TRBJ2-7; 8 bases align to TRBD1. The length of the CDR3 is 14 residues. V shed 5 bases, J shed 2 bases, and the junction held 5 bases outside the gene matches. Germline CDR1 and CDR2: MNHEY and SVGAGI. The DNA for the CDR3 is TGTGCCAGCAGTCCCAGACAGGGGCCCTACGAGCAGTACTTC. This gives the protein CASSPRQGPYEQYF.

This chain links TRBV6-5 with TRBJ2-7; TRBD2 aligns across 9 bases. Per germline, CDR1 MNHEY and CDR2 SVGAGI. The CDR3 is 14 amino acids. The junction had 6 bases not matched to a gene; V was cut back by 6 bases and J by 3 bases. The CDR3 spells CASSRTSDFYEQYF. The CDR3 nucleotides are TGTGCCAGCAGCCGGACTAGCGACTTCTACGAGCAGTACTTC.

The chain carries TRBV28 and TRBJ1-3; TRBD1 agrees at 8 bases. V shed 10 bases and J 0 bases; nucleotides not matched to a gene: 5. From germline, CDR1 is MDHEN and CDR2 SYDVKM. CDR3 length equals 14 residues. The CDR3 bases are TGTGCCACCCGACAGGGGCACTCTGGAAACACCATATATTTT. Encoded protein: CATRQGHSGNTIYF.

V gene TRBV7-2 combines with J gene TRBJ2-1, with a weak D call TRBD2 (6 bases). The germline V gene encodes CDR1 SGHTA and CDR2 FQGNSA. CDR3 length equals 15 residues. Trimming took 0 bases from V and 5 from J, leaving 11 bases between them. CDR3: CASSLAGGGNNEQFF. CDR3 sequence (DNA): TGTGCCAGCAGCTTAGCGGGAGGAGGTAACAATGAGCAGTTCTTC.

The chain carries TRBV28 and TRBJ2-1, with TRBD2 matching 7 bases. Germline V CDR1 and CDR2: MDHEN, SYDVKM. The CDR3 is 16 amino acids. V dropped 5 bases and J dropped 0; count of bases not matched to a gene: 7. This chain's CDR3 is CASSGGVSVSYNEQFF. The CDR3 DNA sequence: TGTGCCAGCAGTGGGGGGGTGAGCGTCTCCTACAATGAGCAGTTCTTC.

The V gene is TRBV19, the J gene TRBJ1-6; a possible D gene is TRBD1 (5 bases). CDR3 length: 16 amino acids. Between the trimmed V and J ends, which lost 3 bases and 2 bases, there was a span of 11 bases. Per germline, CDR1 LNHDA and CDR2 SQIVND (reference sequence). The CDR3 reads CASSIGGTPYNSPLHF. The CDR3 nucleotides are TGTGCCAGTAGTATCGGGGGGACGCCCTATAATTCACCCCTCCACTTT.

The chain combines TRBV7-2 with TRBJ1-5, with D possibly matching TRBD1 (6 bases). The V gene lost 5 bases and the J gene lost 0 bases, with 14 bases spanning the gap. The CDR3 covers 16 residues. Germline loops: CDR1 SGHTA, CDR2 FQGNSA. Written as DNA, the CDR3 is TGTGCCAGCAGCCGCCAGACAGGACCTAGCAATCAGCCCCAGCATTTT. Its translation is CASSRQTGPSNQPQHF.